This T cell receptor (beta chain) was captured in a study of blood T cell repertoires in COVID-19 (TCRdb year 2020). About the study as a whole: The collaborator samples originated in the United States, Italy and Spain and spanned the acute and convalescent phases of COVID-19. The prospective study material was composed of cDNA or gDNA derived from T cells, B-cell-depleted T cells, or PBMCs. Deeply sampled blood TCRbeta repertoires from subjects exposed to, actively infected with, or recovered from COVID-19 were included in the dataset. The repertoires were released in a freely available public database intended as a resource for research on the immune response to SARS-CoV-2. The samples were drawn from the first 160 participants of the ongoing ImmuneRACE study and from roughly 1,300 subjects provided by 6 global collaborators. Nearly every sample came with metadata listing a de-identified subject ID, COVID-19 status, age in years and sex. Where HLA class I and class II types were available, the types were taken from metadata supplied by the sample provider, not from assay-based typing.

Results the study describes overall, beyond this receptor: How much clinical and demographic metadata was included differed by source and by participant, and the metadata was provided uncurated.

TCRbeta CDR3 regions were amplified from genomic DNA by means of the immunoSEQ Assay, a bias-controlled multiplex PCR. The published analysis was carried out like this. Within the assay, amplification of reference gene primers was used to estimate how many nucleated cells each sample contained. Sequence reads were collapsed and filtered to measure the absolute abundance of every unique TCRbeta CDR3 rearrangement. For each sample, productive Simpson clonality was calculated as the square root of Simpson's diversity index over productive rearrangements. Imported from immuneACCESS, the table was reduced by TCRdb to in-frame sequences with V and J called. These copies leave out some clones; in studies compared against another copy, an unresolved V gene accounts for under half, and the cause of the remainder is not known. The DNA was the basis for D and trimming; V, J and clone size are from that table. The sample has about 65,000 clones on record, around four fifths of them singletons. About 38% of the sample belongs to the ten largest clones.

Remarks on this clone: Its cognate antigen has yet to be identified. Within one base of it there is no much larger clone, and no base qualities were kept.

V lost 0 bases and J lost 5 bases; the stretch between them is 10 bases long. Measured from the cysteine to the phenylalanine, the CDR3 is 14 residues long. CDR3 DNA only is kept here, 42 bases in frame from base 1. Taken from the germline V gene, the CDR1 and CDR2 loops are MRHNA and SNTAGT. Each collaborating institution followed its own protocols to collect whole blood in K2EDTA tubes. For TCRbeta analysis, collaborators shipped samples as frozen whole blood, isolated PBMCs, or DNA extracted from either of those sample types. The chain was built from TRBV6-4 and TRBJ2-5; the D segment could be TRBD1, given 6 matching bases. The receptor's source is a human donor in a cohort sampled during active COVID-19. Sequences were obtained from peripheral blood. CDR3 protein: CASSDSAGAETQYF. The sequenced DNA: TGTGCCAGCAGTGACTCGGCAGGGGCCGAGACCCAGTACTTC.